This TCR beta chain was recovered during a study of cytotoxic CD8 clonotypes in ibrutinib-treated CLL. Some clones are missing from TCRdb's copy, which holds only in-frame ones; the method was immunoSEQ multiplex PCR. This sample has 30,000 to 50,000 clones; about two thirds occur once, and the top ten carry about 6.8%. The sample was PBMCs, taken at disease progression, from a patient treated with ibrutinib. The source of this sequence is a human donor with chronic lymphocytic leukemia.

The CDR3 DNA reads as TGTGCCAGTAGTCCTAGCCGGACAGGAGACAATCAGCCCCAGCATTTT. Amino acid sequence: CASSPSRTGDNQPQHF. This sequence joins TRBV19 and TRBJ1-5; 7 positions match TRBD1. The CDR3 is 16 residues long. CDR1 is LNHDA, CDR2 SQIVND, per germline (reference sequence). V shed 5 bases, J shed 3 bases, and the junction held 10 bases outside the gene matches.